The rows below give T cell receptor beta chains drawn from one sample of a study of post-analysis software for immune sequencing data. MiXCR was run by TCRdb on the PCR reads, yielding one entry per CDR3 protein. The data hold 650,000 to 850,000 distinct CDR3 sequences, with about 43% observed a single time. Input material: blood. Receptors originate from a girl aged 10 to 17 with multiple sclerosis. The CDR3 runs from the conserved cysteine through the conserved F or W. A D gene is named only where the DNA matches it firmly. The size entry is marked missing in some rows and otherwise reads once, few, many or a size class.

v_call: TRBV7-9
d_call: .
cdr3_length: 14
j_call: TRBJ2-1
clone_size: .
cdr3_aa: CASSLAAGRHEQFF
cdr3_nt: TGTGCCAGCAGCTTAGCGGCGGGAAGGCATGAGCAGTTCTTC

v_call: TRBV18
d_call: TRBD1
cdr3_length: 16
j_call: TRBJ1-2
clone_size: .
cdr3_aa: CASSPPGGEDHYGYTF
cdr3_nt: TGTGCCAGCTCACCACCAGGGGGCGAGGACCACTATGGCTACACCTTC

v_call: TRBV29-1
d_call: TRBD1
cdr3_length: 12
j_call: TRBJ1-4
clone_size: few
cdr3_aa: CSAGTANEKLFF
cdr3_nt: TGCAGCGCGGGGACAGCTAATGAAAAACTGTTTTTT

v_call: TRBV7-9
d_call: .
cdr3_length: 13
j_call: TRBJ1-2
clone_size: .
cdr3_aa: CASSLTRQDGYTF
cdr3_nt: TGTGCCAGCAGCTTAACCCGACAGGATGGCTACACCTTC

v_call: TRBV4-1
d_call: TRBD2
cdr3_length: 16
j_call: TRBJ2-1
clone_size: .
cdr3_aa: CASSQASGRARDEQFF
cdr3_nt: TGCGCCAGCAGCCAAGCTAGCGGGAGGGCCCGGGATGAGCAGTTCTTC

v_call: TRBV7-9
d_call: TRBD1
cdr3_length: 12
j_call: TRBJ2-7
clone_size: few
cdr3_aa: CASSETGSEQYF
cdr3_nt: TGTGCCAGCAGCGAGACAGGGTCCGAGCAGTACTTC

v_call: TRBV9
d_call: .
cdr3_length: 15
j_call: TRBJ1-4
clone_size: few
cdr3_aa: CASSPWGSTNEKLFF
cdr3_nt: TGTGCCAGCAGCCCGTGGGGCTCAACTAATGAAAAACTGTTTTTT

v_call: TRBV10-3
d_call: TRBD2
cdr3_length: 14
j_call: TRBJ2-7
clone_size: few
cdr3_aa: CAISKLAATYEQYF
cdr3_nt: TGTGCCATCAGTAAACTAGCGGCAACCTACGAGCAGTACTTC

v_call: TRBV10-3
d_call: TRBD2
cdr3_length: 17
j_call: TRBJ2-3
clone_size: .
cdr3_aa: CAISETSSGISTDTQYF
cdr3_nt: TGTGCCATCAGTGAGACCTCTAGCGGGATAAGCACAGATACGCAGTATTTT

v_call: TRBV7-2
d_call: .
cdr3_length: 14
j_call: TRBJ2-5
clone_size: .
cdr3_aa: CASSLGGLTETQYF
cdr3_nt: TGTGCCAGCAGCTTAGGAGGACTAACGGAGACCCAGTACTTC

v_call: TRBV7-2
d_call: TRBD2
cdr3_length: 15
j_call: TRBJ2-5
clone_size: .
cdr3_aa: CASSLVWGGEETQYF
cdr3_nt: TGTGCCAGCAGCTTAGTTTGGGGAGGGGAGGAGACCCAGTACTTC

v_call: TRBV6-6
d_call: TRBD1
cdr3_length: 16
j_call: TRBJ1-4
clone_size: .
cdr3_aa: CASSDIRDRGNEKLFF
cdr3_nt: TGTGCCAGCAGTGACATTCGGGACAGAGGGAATGAAAAACTGTTTTTT

v_call: TRBV25-1
d_call: TRBD1
cdr3_length: 13
j_call: TRBJ1-2
clone_size: few
cdr3_aa: CASRTTGGNGYTF
cdr3_nt: TGTGCCAGCAGAACTACAGGGGGCAATGGCTACACCTTC

v_call: TRBV12-3/TRBV12-4
d_call: TRBD2
cdr3_length: 16
j_call: TRBJ2-1
clone_size: .
cdr3_aa: CASSPTLAGVYNEQFF
cdr3_nt: TGTGCCAGCAGTCCAACCTTAGCGGGAGTGTACAATGAGCAGTTCTTC

v_call: TRBV27
d_call: .
cdr3_length: 15
j_call: TRBJ2-1
clone_size: .
cdr3_aa: CASRKQSLSYNEQFF
cdr3_nt: TGTGCCAGCAGAAAACAGTCCCTCTCCTACAATGAGCAGTTCTTC

v_call: TRBV10-3
d_call: TRBD2
cdr3_length: 15
j_call: TRBJ2-1
clone_size: few
cdr3_aa: CATLSGRSTGNEQFF
cdr3_nt: TGTGCCACTCTTAGCGGGAGATCGACAGGCAATGAGCAGTTCTTC

v_call: TRBV6-6
d_call: .
cdr3_length: 14
j_call: TRBJ1-2
clone_size: .
cdr3_aa: CASSETRGGNGYTF
cdr3_nt: TGTGCCAGCAGCGAGACAAGGGGTGGCAATGGCTACACCTTC

v_call: TRBV20-1
d_call: .
cdr3_length: 12
j_call: TRBJ2-5
clone_size: .
cdr3_aa: CSARRLGVEQYF
cdr3_nt: TGCAGTGCTAGAAGGCTAGGAGTGGAGCAGTACTTC

v_call: TRBV12-3/TRBV12-4
d_call: .
cdr3_length: 15
j_call: TRBJ2-5
clone_size: .
cdr3_aa: CASSLGRGQQETQYF
cdr3_nt: TGTGCCAGCAGTTTAGGAAGAGGACAGCAAGAGACCCAGTACTTC

v_call: TRBV12-3/TRBV12-4
d_call: .
cdr3_length: 14
j_call: TRBJ2-5
clone_size: few
cdr3_aa: CASSYQGLVETQYF
cdr3_nt: TGTGCCAGCAGTTATCAGGGGTTGGTAGAGACCCAGTACTTC

v_call: TRBV20-1
d_call: .
cdr3_length: 14
j_call: TRBJ2-7
clone_size: once
cdr3_aa: CSARSRQGNDEQYF
cdr3_nt: TGCAGTGCTAGATCGAGGCAGGGGAACGACGAGCAGTACTTC

v_call: TRBV24-1
d_call: .
cdr3_length: 13
j_call: TRBJ2-1
clone_size: many
cdr3_aa: CATSDLRYNEQFF
cdr3_nt: TGTGCCACCAGTGATTTAAGGTACAATGAGCAGTTCTTC

v_call: TRBV24-1
d_call: TRBD1
cdr3_length: 13
j_call: TRBJ1-2
clone_size: few
cdr3_aa: CATSGRDRDGYTF
cdr3_nt: TGTGCCACCAGTGGCCGGGACAGGGACGGCTACACCTTC

v_call: TRBV12-3/TRBV12-4
d_call: TRBD1
cdr3_length: 16
j_call: TRBJ2-2
clone_size: .
cdr3_aa: CASSLVGTGSAGELFF
cdr3_nt: TGTGCCAGCAGTTTAGTAGGGACAGGCTCGGCCGGGGAGCTGTTTTTT

v_call: TRBV4-2
d_call: .
cdr3_length: 16
j_call: TRBJ1-6
clone_size: few
cdr3_aa: CASSQGQEGYNSPLHF
cdr3_nt: TGTGCCAGCAGCCAAGGACAGGAAGGATATAATTCACCCCTCCACTTT

v_call: TRBV10-3
d_call: .
cdr3_length: 14
j_call: TRBJ1-2
clone_size: .
cdr3_aa: CAISESRDNPGYTF
cdr3_nt: TGTGCCATCAGTGAGTCACGGGACAACCCCGGCTACACCTTC

v_call: TRBV4-3
d_call: TRBD1
cdr3_length: 15
j_call: TRBJ1-6
clone_size: few
cdr3_aa: CASSRTGTGDSPLHF
cdr3_nt: TGCGCCAGCAGCCGTACCGGGACAGGGGACTCACCCCTCCACTTT

v_call: TRBV19
d_call: .
cdr3_length: 14
j_call: TRBJ1-2
clone_size: .
cdr3_aa: CASSIDRGIYGYTF
cdr3_nt: TGTGCCAGTAGTATAGATCGGGGGATCTATGGCTACACCTTC

v_call: TRBV12-3/TRBV12-4
d_call: .
cdr3_length: 14
j_call: TRBJ2-1
clone_size: .
cdr3_aa: CASSLARSNNEQFF
cdr3_nt: TGTGCCAGCAGTTTAGCGCGGTCTAACAATGAGCAGTTCTTC

v_call: TRBV20-1
d_call: .
cdr3_length: 15
j_call: TRBJ2-1
clone_size: .
cdr3_aa: CSAPPPGKGDNEQFF
cdr3_nt: TGCAGTGCTCCACCCCCAGGGAAAGGGGACAATGAGCAGTTCTTC

v_call: TRBV29-1
d_call: .
cdr3_length: 14
j_call: TRBJ2-3
clone_size: many
cdr3_aa: CSVEVTGTRSSQYF
cdr3_nt: TGCAGCGTTGAAGTTACCGGGACCCGCAGTTCGCAGTATTTT

v_call: TRBV7-9
d_call: TRBD1
cdr3_length: 16
j_call: TRBJ1-5
clone_size: .
cdr3_aa: CASSSSTDRDPGPQHF
cdr3_nt: TGTGCCAGCAGCTCCTCAACCGACAGGGACCCTGGGCCCCAGCATTTT

v_call: TRBV28
d_call: .
cdr3_length: 14
j_call: TRBJ2-1
clone_size: once
cdr3_aa: CASSFETGYNEQFF
cdr3_nt: TGTGCCAGCAGTTTCGAGACAGGCTACAATGAGCAGTTCTTC

v_call: TRBV29-1
d_call: TRBD1
cdr3_length: 13
j_call: TRBJ1-1
clone_size: .
cdr3_aa: CSFWDSRTTEAFF
cdr3_nt: TGCAGCTTCTGGGACAGCCGGACCACTGAAGCTTTCTTT

v_call: TRBV6-1
d_call: .
cdr3_length: 14
j_call: TRBJ2-5
clone_size: few
cdr3_aa: CASSEVRNQETQYF
cdr3_nt: TGTGCCAGCAGTGAAGTCCGCAACCAAGAGACCCAGTACTTC

v_call: TRBV12-3/TRBV12-4
d_call: .
cdr3_length: 17
j_call: TRBJ2-1
clone_size: few
cdr3_aa: CASSIHLRGGPYNEQFF
cdr3_nt: TGTGCCAGCAGCATTCATCTAAGGGGGGGTCCCTACAATGAGCAGTTCTTC

v_call: TRBV7-9
d_call: TRBD1
cdr3_length: 15
j_call: TRBJ1-5
clone_size: .
cdr3_aa: CASSGDGTANQPQHF
cdr3_nt: TGTGCCAGCAGCGGAGACGGGACAGCAAATCAGCCCCAGCATTTT

v_call: TRBV3-1
d_call: .
cdr3_length: 14
j_call: TRBJ1-6
clone_size: .
cdr3_aa: CASSQEIRDSPLHF
cdr3_nt: TGTGCCAGCAGTCAAGAGATCCGAGATTCACCCCTCCACTTT

v_call: TRBV12-3/TRBV12-4
d_call: .
cdr3_length: 15
j_call: TRBJ2-3
clone_size: few
cdr3_aa: CASSFRSRLTDTQYF
cdr3_nt: TGTGCCAGCAGTTTTAGGAGCCGACTCACAGATACGCAGTATTTT

v_call: TRBV4-2
d_call: .
cdr3_length: 15
j_call: TRBJ2-5
clone_size: .
cdr3_aa: CASSQEAGFGETQYF
cdr3_nt: TGTGCCAGCAGCCAAGAAGCCGGGTTCGGAGAGACCCAGTACTTC

v_call: TRBV20-1
d_call: TRBD1
cdr3_length: 15
j_call: TRBJ2-7
clone_size: .
cdr3_aa: CSASLGTGARRGEYF
cdr3_nt: TGCAGTGCTAGCTTGGGGACAGGGGCCCGAAGAGGAGAGTACTTC

v_call: TRBV12-3/TRBV12-4
d_call: .
cdr3_length: 17
j_call: TRBJ2-6
clone_size: .
cdr3_aa: CASRDWVLPSGANVLTF
cdr3_nt: TGTGCCAGCAGGGATTGGGTCCTTCCCTCTGGGGCCAACGTCCTGACTTTC

v_call: TRBV7-8
d_call: .
cdr3_length: 16
j_call: TRBJ2-3
clone_size: .
cdr3_aa: CASSPSTGPRRGSQYF
cdr3_nt: TGTGCCAGCAGCCCATCTACAGGGCCCCGCCGGGGGTCGCAGTATTTT

v_call: TRBV12-3/TRBV12-4
d_call: .
cdr3_length: 16
j_call: TRBJ2-3
clone_size: .
cdr3_aa: CASSSPRRTHTDTQYF
cdr3_nt: TGTGCCAGCAGTTCCCCCCGCAGGACCCACACAGATACGCAGTATTTT

v_call: TRBV7-6
d_call: TRBD1
cdr3_length: 13
j_call: TRBJ1-2
clone_size: .
cdr3_aa: CASSDSQGGGYTF
cdr3_nt: TGTGCCAGCAGCGATTCTCAGGGGGGCGGCTACACCTTC

v_call: TRBV9
d_call: TRBD2
cdr3_length: 13
j_call: TRBJ2-3
clone_size: few
cdr3_aa: CASGSGSTDTQYF
cdr3_nt: TGTGCCAGCGGTAGCGGGAGTACAGATACGCAGTATTTT

v_call: TRBV5-1
d_call: .
cdr3_length: 13
j_call: TRBJ2-7
clone_size: many
cdr3_aa: CASSLDGAYEQYF
cdr3_nt: TGCGCCAGCAGCTTGGATGGGGCCTACGAGCAGTACTTC

v_call: TRBV7-9
d_call: .
cdr3_length: 15
j_call: TRBJ2-1
clone_size: .
cdr3_aa: CASSQETNSYNEQFF
cdr3_nt: TGTGCCAGCAGCCAGGAGACAAACTCCTACAATGAGCAGTTCTTC

v_call: TRBV14
d_call: .
cdr3_length: 14
j_call: TRBJ2-7
clone_size: .
cdr3_aa: CASSRIPTFYEQYF
cdr3_nt: TGTGCCAGCAGCCGGATTCCAACCTTCTACGAGCAGTACTTC

v_call: TRBV18
d_call: TRBD2
cdr3_length: 14
j_call: TRBJ2-7
clone_size: few
cdr3_aa: CASSPLADPYEQYF
cdr3_nt: TGTGCCAGCTCACCGCTAGCGGACCCCTACGAGCAGTACTTC

v_call: TRBV5-5
d_call: .
cdr3_length: 15
j_call: TRBJ2-5
clone_size: few
cdr3_aa: CASSSIALPQETQYF
cdr3_nt: TGTGCCAGCAGCTCAATAGCCCTACCACAAGAGACCCAGTACTTC